This entry lists 9 T cell receptor beta chains sequenced from one sample in a study of T-cell memory formation after mild COVID-19. From the 5' RACE reads, TCRdb called clonotypes with MiXCR, one entry per CDR3 protein. The data contain about 180,000 distinct CDR3 sequences, about a fifth of them singletons. The sequenced sample was PBMCs or a T cell subset sorted from them (not recorded which). The receptors were sampled from a man between 18 and 29 years old who had mild COVID-19 (a few samples of this study predate the infection). Cell type and time point are not known.

The chain employs TRBV30 and TRBJ2-7; D gene ambiguous. CDR1 is GTSNPN, CDR2 SVGIG, per germline (reference sequence). The CDR3 consists of 12 residues. The V end lost 3 bases, the J end lost 4 bases, and 10 bases lay between the germline ends. As DNA, the CDR3 is TGTGCCTGGAGCGGCCTGAATTACGAGCAGTACTTC. This encodes CAWSGLNYEQYF.

This clonotype was observed a handful of times. The chain is built from TRBV30 and TRBJ2-2; no clear D gene. Trimming pared 5 bases from V and 6 bases from J, leaving 10 bases between. The CDR3 runs to 12 residues. Germline CDR1 and CDR2: GTSNPN and SVGIG (reference sequence). CDR3 bases: TGTGCCTGGCCTGGGGTCGCCGGGGAGCTGTTTTTT. It codes for CAWPGVAGELFF.

The chain has TRBV5-1 and TRBJ2-5; the D gene is possibly TRBD2 (6 bases). CDR3 length: 15 amino acids. V was cut by 0 bases and J by 3 bases, with 12 bases left in between. Germline V gene sequence: CDR1 SGHRS, CDR2 YFSETQ. In DNA, the CDR3 is TGCGCCAGCAGCTTGGTAGCGGACTACAAAGAGACCCAGTACTTC. Its protein product is CASSLVADYKETQYF.

The chain employs TRBV14 and TRBJ1-6; D uncertain. V dropped 1 base and J dropped 8 bases, with 12 bases sitting between them. This CDR3 spans 15 amino acids. Germline V gene data show CDR1 as SGHDN and CDR2 as FVKESK. CDR3 nucleotides: TGTGCCAGCAGCCAAGTCGGGAAGGGCGATTCACCCCTCCACTTT. Its translation is CASSQVGKGDSPLHF.

The rearrangement joins TRBV7-3 to TRBJ1-1, with D perhaps matching TRBD1 (5 bases). This CDR3 is 13 amino acids long. Trimming cost V 2 bases and J 5 bases, with 9 bases left between them. Germline V gene lookup returns CDR1 SGHTA and CDR2 FQGTGA. This chain's CDR3 is CASSLGGTTEAFF. The CDR3 nucleotides read TGTGCCAGCAGCTTAGGAGGGACTACTGAAGCTTTCTTT. The whole variable domain, filled in from reference TRBV7-3 and TRBJ1-1, reads GAGVSQTPSNKVTEKGKYVELRCDPISGHTALYWYRQSLGQGPEFLIYFQGTGAADDSGLPNDRFFAVRPEGSVSTLKIQRTERGDSAVYLCASSLGGTTEAFFGQGTRLTVV.

The chain joins TRBV12-3 or TRBV12-4 to TRBJ2-3; 10 bases fit TRBD2. The CDR3 has 16 amino acids. V dropped 7 bases and J dropped 6; count of bases not matched to a gene: 13. The CDR3 protein is CASTSWSGGAGDTQYF. The CDR3 coding sequence is TGTGCCAGCACCTCGTGGAGCGGGGGGGCCGGGGATACGCAGTATTTT.

Comments on this clonotype: One end of the junction does not line up with germline, which may come from a read error. The chain carries TRBV20-1 and TRBJ1-2, with unresolved D. The CDR3 is 13 residues long. Germline V CDR1 and CDR2: DFQATT, SNEGSKA (reference sequence). CDR3 coding DNA: TGCAGTGCTAGAGATGCCGCGATCTATGGCTGCACCTTC. As protein: CSARDAAIYGCTF.

This sequence joins TRBV5-1 and TRBJ1-2; D is undetermined. The germline V gene encodes CDR1 SGHRS and CDR2 YFSETQ. Trimming left V 0 bases short and J 4 bases short, with 16 bases between. This CDR3 spans 16 amino acids. The CDR3 spells CASSLDRSSRTYGYTF. CDR3 DNA sequence: TGCGCCAGCAGCTTGGATCGTTCTAGTCGGACCTATGGCTACACCTTC. The variable domain in full, completed from reference TRBV5-1 and TRBJ1-2, reads KAGVTQTPRYLIKTRGQQVTLSCSPISGHRSVSWYQQTPGQGLQFLFEYFSETQRNKGNFPGRFSGRQFSNSRSEMNVSTLELGDSALYLCASSLDRSSRTYGYTFGSGTRLTVV.

This chain uses TRBV11-1 with TRBJ2-3, with 10 bases lining up with TRBD1. After removal of 8 bases from V and 3 bases from J, the junction contained 5 bases not matched to a gene. The germline gives CDR1 SGHAT, CDR2 FQDESV (reference sequence). The CDR3 is 14 amino acids. The CDR3 here is CASRWDRGTDTQYF. In nucleotides, the CDR3 is TGTGCCAGCCGCTGGGACAGGGGAACAGATACGCAGTATTTT.